This T cell receptor (beta chain) was observed in a study of blood T cells in healthy people across ages. General study findings and limits: PBMCs went unsorted, and a conclusive naive versus antigen-experienced comparison was therefore prevented. Estimates of diversity drawn from one million T cells were considered underestimates.

It was with a sample-barcoded 5' primer and a J-beta primer mix that a second PCR of roughly 7 to 12 cycles was run. Paired-end reads containing CDR3 totaled no fewer than 2.5 million for each sample. TCRdb redid the calling of the 5' RACE reads with MiXCR, one entry per CDR3 protein. The sample holds around 900,000 distinct CDR3 sequences, just over 50% seen once. Trimming took 2 bases from V and 6 from J, leaving 9 bases between them. The CDR3 contains 13 residues. CDR1 is SGHRS, CDR2 YFSETQ, per germline. Comment on this clonotype: Antigen: not known.

The receptor comes from a woman aged 55 to 70 in good health. The rearrangement uses TRBV5-1 and TRBJ2-1; D gene unclear. Input material: blood. The CDR3 DNA is TGCGCCAGCAGCTTCGGAATCGGCAATGAGCAGTTCTTC. This gives the protein CASSFGIGNEQFF.